Sequencing of this T cell receptor beta chain was carried out in a study of OX40 agonist ivuxolimab in advanced cancers. Notes on the study in general: In general, CD8+ T cells held more expanded clones than CD4+ did, on average. Clones of CD4+ and CD8+ blood T cells grew by week 6 at doses of 0.1 to 3.0 mg/kg.

Assay used: immunoSEQ multiplex PCR; TCRdb lists only in-frame clones, some missing. The sample lists 90,000 to 100,000 clones, 91% occurring once. In germline, CDR1 is KGHSH, CDR2 LQKENI. Trimming pared 3 bases from V and 7 bases from J, leaving 19 bases between. This CDR3 comprises 16 residues. With regard to this clone: As yet, its antigen is unknown.

Sequenced here: CD4+ or CD8+ T cells sorted from blood, sampled in a trial of the OX40 agonist ivuxolimab. The receptor comes from an adult with an advanced solid tumor such as melanoma, head and neck, liver or kidney cancer. The chain links TRBV18 to TRBJ2-1; maybe TRBD2 (6 bases). In DNA, the CDR3 is TGTGCCAGCTCACCGCAGCGGGTGGGCTCAGGGAATGAGCAGTTCTTC. Residues: CASSPQRVGSGNEQFF.